This TCR beta chain is from a study of low-dose radiotherapy and immunotherapy resistance in tumors. Priming of first-strand cDNA relied on TRAV- and TRBV-specific primers (covering alpha and beta chains). PCR amplification of the TCRs was performed with Phusion for 20 PCR cycles, and it relied on a constant-region primer together with a V-primer adapter. TCRdb re-called the reads with MiXCR, one entry per CDR3 protein. The sample yields approximately 84,000 distinct CDR3 sequences, around 17% seen once. A few counts support this clonotype. As for time point: after trial treatment. Described treatment: LDRT plus nivolumab, ipilimumab, low-dose cyclophosphamide and aspirin (RACIN trial). The sample here was PBMCs, taken after low-dose radiotherapy plus immunotherapy. This receptor was taken from a male donor with prostate cancer.

The CDR3 reads CASSLAGGPESTQYF. The CDR3 DNA sequence: TGTGCCAGCAGCTTGGCGGGAGGGCCCGAAAGTACGCAGTATTTT. This chain links TRBV5-5 with TRBJ2-3, with 8 bases that match TRBD2. J was trimmed by 8 bases and V by 0 bases; bases with no gene match: 8. This CDR3 region has 15 residues. Germline V gene sequence: CDR1 SGHKS, CDR2 YYEKEE (reference sequence). Based on the CDR3 plus reference TRBV5-5 and TRBJ2-3, the full variable domain is DAGVTQSPTHLIKTRGQQVTLRCSPISGHKSVSWYQQVLGQGPQFIFQYYEKEERGRGNFPDRFSARQFPNYSSELNVNALLLGDSALYLCASSLAGGPESTQYFGPGTRLTVL.